Listed below are T cell receptor beta chains from one sample, sequenced in a study of patients and donors after allogeneic stem cell transplantation. TCRdb itself ran the RT-PCR reads through MiXCR, one entry per CDR3 protein. Of about 230,000 distinct CDR3 sequences detected, about 14% appear once; the ten largest clones hold roughly 12%. The sample was blood, either unsorted or a sorted T cell fraction (not recorded which). The receptors derive from a human donor who was either an allogeneic HSCT recipient or a stem cell or donor lymphocyte infusion donor (not recorded which). It is not recorded whose cells these are; they may come from a transplant donor. The CDR3 runs from the conserved cysteine through the conserved F or W. The D gene is left open where the match is weak. The size field is filled for only some rows; it gives once, few, many or a size class.

J,size,D,V,DNA,CDR3
TRBJ2-5,.,TRBD2,TRBV20-1,TGCAGTGCTAGACTCCCCTCTAGCGGGAGAGGGGTAACCCAGTACTTC,CSARLPSSGRGVTQYF
TRBJ2-1,.,.,TRBV5-4,TGTGCCAGCAGGCGGGGACGCGAAACCTACAATGAGCAGTTCTTC,CASRRGRETYNEQFF
TRBJ1-1,.,.,TRBV27,TGTGCCACCCAGAATCGACAGATGAACACTGAAGCTTTCTTT,CATQNRQMNTEAFF
TRBJ2-1,few,.,TRBV20-1,TGCAGTGCTACCGAAGGGGGGGGATTATCGGATGAGCAGTTCTTC,CSATEGGGLSDEQFF
TRBJ1-2,many,.,TRBV3-1,TGTGCCAGCAGCCAAGGGCGGGACGGTGGCTACACCTTC,CASSQGRDGGYTF
TRBJ2-3,.,.,TRBV9,TGTGCCAGCAGCGGGGGGGCGCAAGATACGCAGTATTTT,CASSGGAQDTQYF
TRBJ1-1,few,.,TRBV29-1,TGCAGCGTTGAAGGCAGCTCGAACACTGAAGCTTTCTTT,CSVEGSSNTEAFF
TRBJ1-1,.,TRBD1,TRBV27,TGTGCCAGCAGTTTTGACCCCAAGGGGGCCCGTTGGAGCACTGAAGCTTTCTTT,CASSFDPKGARWSTEAFF
TRBJ2-3,many,.,TRBV4-1,TGCGCCAGCAGCCAGAAGTCGAGCGGAAGCACAGATACGCAGTATTTT,CASSQKSSGSTDTQYF
TRBJ1-5,many,.,TRBV19,TGTGCCAGTAGGATGGACGGGTCTAGCAATCAGCCCCAGCATTTT,CASRMDGSSNQPQHF
TRBJ2-7,many,.,TRBV15,TGTGCCACCAGCAGATCCCAACAGGGTAGTACCGAGCAGTACTTC,CATSRSQQGSTEQYF
TRBJ2-4,.,.,TRBV20-1,TGCAGTGCTAGTATCCGGGCCAGGCAGGCCAAAAACATTCAGTACTTC,CSASIRARQAKNIQYF
TRBJ2-3,.,.,TRBV5-1,TGCGCCAGCAGTGGGCCCACGGGAGAGGTGGCAGATACGCAGTATTTT,CASSGPTGEVADTQYF
TRBJ1-1,many,TRBD1,TRBV7-9,TGTGCCAGCAGCCTCACAGGGGTAGAGACTGAAGCTTTCTTT,CASSLTGVETEAFF
TRBJ2-3,few,TRBD2,TRBV30,TGTGCCTGGGACTATAGCGGGACTACGCAGTATTTT,CAWDYSGTTQYF
TRBJ1-1,many,.,TRBV6-1,TGTGCCAGCAGACAGGCGTTACCTGAAGCTTTCTTT,CASRQALPEAFF
TRBJ1-1,many,TRBD1,TRBV7-8,TGTGCCAGCAGCTGGGACAGGTTTCTCACTGAAGCTTTCTTT,CASSWDRFLTEAFF
TRBJ2-7,many,.,TRBV5-1,TGCGCCAGCAGCCGAGAGACAGGAACCTACGAGCAGTACTTC,CASSRETGTYEQYF
TRBJ2-1,many,TRBD2,TRBV20-1,TGCAGTGCTAGAAGCGGGAGGGGGGAGAATGAGCAGTTCTTC,CSARSGRGENEQFF
TRBJ2-3,many,.,TRBV5-1,TGCGCCAGCAGCCAAGTCCCGGGGGTAGATACGCAGTATTTT,CASSQVPGVDTQYF
TRBJ2-5,many,.,TRBV11-2,TGTGCCAGCAGCTCGGGAGCGGAGGGGTATCGAGAGACCCAGTACTTC,CASSSGAEGYRETQYF
TRBJ1-6,.,.,TRBV20-1,TGCAGTGCTAGAGACGGGAGGTCTTATTCACCCCTCCACTTT,CSARDGRSYSPLHF
TRBJ2-2,.,.,TRBV11-3,TGTGCCAGCAGCTTCTCCCAGGGAGGCACCGGGGAGCTGTTTTTT,CASSFSQGGTGELFF
TRBJ2-3,.,TRBD2,TRBV30,TGTGCCTGCCTAGGACTAGCGGGCACAGATACGCAGTATTTT,CACLGLAGTDTQYF
TRBJ1-3,few,.,TRBV4-3,TGCGCCAGCAGCCACCAAAGTGGAGGTTACTCCTCTGGAAACACCATATATTTT,CASSHQSGGYSSGNTIYF
TRBJ2-3,few,.,TRBV7-2,TGTGCCAGCAACGGCGGTAGCACAGATACGCAGTATTTT,CASNGGSTDTQYF
TRBJ2-3,.,.,TRBV13,TGTGCCAGCAGCTTAGGTACAGGGCTAAGCACAGATACGCAGTATTTT,CASSLGTGLSTDTQYF
TRBJ2-1,.,TRBD2,TRBV14,TGTGCCAGCAGCCTGCGACTAGCGGGAGACCCTCTCACGTTCCATGAGCAGTTCTTC,CASSLRLAGDPLTFHEQFF
TRBJ1-5,many,TRBD1,TRBV20-1,TGCAGTGCTGTTAAGACGGGACAGGTTCTTAATCAGCCCCAGCATTTT,CSAVKTGQVLNQPQHF
TRBJ2-7,.,TRBD1,TRBV29-1,TGCAGCGTTGAGACAGGGCAAATCCACGACGAGCAGTACTTC,CSVETGQIHDEQYF
TRBJ2-3,.,TRBD2,TRBV5-1,TGCGCCAGCAGCTTGACCGCTAGCGGGAGGGCCGCAGATACGCAGTATTTT,CASSLTASGRAADTQYF
TRBJ2-5,many,TRBD1,TRBV14,TGTGCCAGCAGCCGGACAGGGGTTCGGTTAGAGACCCAGTACTTC,CASSRTGVRLETQYF
TRBJ2-1,many,TRBD2,TRBV20-1,TGCAGTGCTAGAGGTCTAGCGGGGGGTAGGCATGAGCAGTTCTTC,CSARGLAGGRHEQFF
TRBJ1-5,many,.,TRBV20-1,TGCAGTGCTATGCGTCTCGGACAGTTAAATCAGCCCCAGCATTTT,CSAMRLGQLNQPQHF
TRBJ2-7,many,TRBD1,TRBV5-1,TGCGCCAGCAGCTTGGGGACAGGGACCAGAGTCCACGAGCAGTACTTC,CASSLGTGTRVHEQYF
TRBJ1-5,many,.,TRBV7-6,TGTGCCAGCAGCTTAGGCCCCCCTCAGGGGAGCAATCAGCCCCAGCATTTT,CASSLGPPQGSNQPQHF
TRBJ1-1,.,.,TRBV20-1,TGCAGTGCTAGAGAGGGACATCTGGACACTGAAGCTTTCTTT,CSAREGHLDTEAFF
TRBJ2-1,.,TRBD2,TRBV11-2,TGTGCCAGCACCCCTCAGGCGGGAGGGCCCTTTGAGCAGTTCTTC,CASTPQAGGPFEQFF
TRBJ2-5,few,TRBD2,TRBV20-1,TGCAGTGCCCAGCGGGGGGGGGTCCAAGAGACCCAGTACTTC,CSAQRGGVQETQYF
TRBJ2-1,.,.,TRBV10-3,TGTGCCATCAGTGAGTCGGGGGCGAGCTCCTACAATGAGCAGTTCTTC,CAISESGASSYNEQFF
TRBJ1-1,few,.,TRBV19,TGTGCCAGTAGTATAAAGGTTTCAGGTGAAGCTTTCTTT,CASSIKVSGEAFF
TRBJ2-2,.,TRBD2,TRBV3-1,TGTGCCAGCAGCCAAAGGGGACTACCCAACACCGGGGAGCTGTTTTTT,CASSQRGLPNTGELFF
TRBJ1-3,few,.,TRBV18,TGTGCCAGCTCACCAGATACAGCGAGCTCTGGAAACACCATATATTTT,CASSPDTASSGNTIYF
TRBJ1-2,.,TRBD1,TRBV6-6,TGTGCCAGCAGTCCCGGGACAGCCAACGGCTACACCTTC,CASSPGTANGYTF
TRBJ2-2,few,.,TRBV4-3,TGCGCCAGCAGCCAAGAAGGAGGGGGCACCGGGGAGCTGTTTTTT,CASSQEGGGTGELFF
TRBJ2-7,few,TRBD2,TRBV20-1,TGCAGTGCTAGACTTCCGGCGGGAGGGATCTACGAGCAGTACTTC,CSARLPAGGIYEQYF
TRBJ1-1,.,TRBD1,TRBV5-1,TGCGCCAGCAGTTTCACAGGGGGCGCCCGGGGCACTGAAGCTTTCTTT,CASSFTGGARGTEAFF
TRBJ2-3,few,TRBD2,TRBV29-1,TGCAGCGTCCGGACTAGCGTGGCGGATACGCAGTATTTT,CSVRTSVADTQYF
TRBJ1-3,.,.,TRBV12-3/TRBV12-4,TGTGCCAGCAGCCTATCGAACCGGGAAAACACCATATATTTT,CASSLSNRENTIYF
TRBJ1-5,.,.,TRBV2,TGTGCCAGCAGACAACAGGTCAATCAGCCCCAGCATTTT,CASRQQVNQPQHF
TRBJ1-2,.,.,TRBV12-3/TRBV12-4,TGTGCCAGCAGCCAGGAATCCACAGCCAACTATGGCTACACCTTC,CASSQESTANYGYTF
TRBJ1-5,few,TRBD1,TRBV2,TGTGCCAGCAGGGTGGGACAGGGAGGCAATCAGCCCCAGCATTTT,CASRVGQGGNQPQHF
TRBJ1-5,many,.,TRBV14,TGTGCCAGCAGCCAGCTGGGAGGTGGGGGTCAGCCCCAGCATTTT,CASSQLGGGGQPQHF
TRBJ2-7,.,TRBD1,TRBV24-1,TGTGCCACCAGTGCCCGAACAGGGGAGAGTGGGTACGAGCAGTACTTC,CATSARTGESGYEQYF
TRBJ1-4,many,.,TRBV5-8,TGTGCCAGCAGCGGCGGGACCTCGGGTGAAAAACTGTTTTTT,CASSGGTSGEKLFF
TRBJ2-1,few,TRBD2,TRBV4-2,TGTGCCAGCAGCCAAGATGGGCGGGAGTTGAATGAGCAGTTCTTC,CASSQDGRELNEQFF